This is a list of T cell receptor beta chains from one sample in a study of blood T cell repertoires in COVID-19. The repertoire was sequenced with immunoSEQ multiplex PCR; TCRdb's copy has only in-frame clones and lacks some. The sample lists 85,000 to 130,000 clones, approximately 84% occurring once. The sequencing sample was made of peripheral blood. All receptors derive from a woman aged 60 to 75 with acute or convalescent COVID-19. Each CDR3 is given without its conserved first and last residue.

V: TRBV2; CDR3: ASSRDYGHEQF
V: TRBV9; CDR3: ASSVGGHNYGYT
V: TRBV5-4; CDR3: ASSLRQGADTQY
V: TRBV5-1; CDR3: ASSLLPGLAGGRNEQF
V: TRBV10-3; CDR3: AISASGTSGRFKTQY
V: TRBV7-2; CDR3: ASSLTYQGAAGNTGELF
V: TRBV6-5; CDR3: AIQWTGIYGYT
V: TRBV3-1/TRBV3-2; CDR3: ASSQGGGRSPLH
V: TRBV6-5; CDR3: ASSHERDTDTQY
V: TRBV7-9; CDR3: ASSHWDRGFGHGYT
V: TRBV2; CDR3: ASSWTGIGELF
V: TRBV9; CDR3: ASSAGTSGVQETQY
V: TRBV11-2; CDR3: ASSLGGGSPLH
V: TRBV18; CDR3: ASSRVAGGPRGDEQF
V: TRBV11-3; CDR3: ASSFSGSGEAF
V: TRBV7-8; CDR3: ASSFEGLSGYT
V: TRBV10-3; CDR3: AISGTGEGTGELF
V: TRBV5-1; CDR3: ASSLLSGLAGGETQY
V: TRBV7-2; CDR3: ASSLVRGRNEQF
V: TRBV18; CDR3: ASSRRVQETQY
V: TRBV11-3; CDR3: ASSLTTGGTGNTIY
V: TRBV7-7; CDR3: ASSFGNWGEQF
V: TRBV7-2; CDR3: ASSWSRAEQY
V: TRBV3-1/TRBV3-2; CDR3: ASSQESDSYNEQF
V: TRBV28; CDR3: ASTLPNQPQH
V: TRBV28; CDR3: ASRGTGSSGNTIY
V: TRBV18; CDR3: ASSPRWDRNTGELF
V: TRBV6-5; CDR3: ASSYSRSGQPQH
V: TRBV5-5; CDR3: ASRPAGSGNTIY
V: TRBV3-1/TRBV3-2; CDR3: ASSSRFSGGPGADTQY